This T cell receptor (beta chain) is drawn from a study of T cells in localized non-small cell lung cancer. This clone was picked up one time. Its antigen is undetermined. Generated by immunoSEQ multiplex PCR, the TCRdb table keeps only in-frame clones and is missing some. The sample has thousands of clones; approximately 40% are singletons. Study conclusions and caveats: For the top 100 tumor clones, a median around 61 also appeared in adjacent lung.

The CDR3 covers 11 residues. With 2 bases clipped from V and 9 bases from J, the junction kept 0 bases outside the gene matches. Germline CDR1 reads WNHNN; CDR2 reads SYGVQD (reference sequence). The rearrangement joins TRBV10-1 to TRBJ2-7, with 8 bases that match TRBD1. The receptor was derived from a woman aged 40-69 years with stage II squamous cell lung carcinoma. The sample consisted of lung tumor tissue, taken before any cancer treatment. CDR3 bases: TGCGCCAGCAGTGAGGGACAGGGGCAGTACTTC. It specifies CASSEGQGQYF.